This TCR beta chain was sequenced during a study of shared clonotypes between healthy human individuals. This CDR3 spans 17 amino acids. J was trimmed by 4 bases and V by 0 bases; bases with no gene match: 7. CDR1 and CDR2 (germline): SGHRS, YFSETQ. Clones were sequenced by immunoSEQ multiplex PCR, and TCRdb holds only the in-frame ones, with some missing. The sample lists around 2,100,000 clones, about 95% occurring once. Naive-designated CD8 cells lacked CD45RO, were positively enriched for CCR7, and omitted terminally differentiated effector memory CD45RA+ cells. The chain has TRBV5-1 and TRBJ2-3; TRBD2 agrees at 11 bases. The origin of this receptor is a man younger than 30 in good health. Sample: naive CD8+ T cells sorted from blood. CDR3 protein: CASSLGLAGGHPDTQYF. The CDR3 DNA is TGCGCCAGCAGCTTGGGTCTAGCGGGGGGCCACCCAGATACGCAGTATTTT.